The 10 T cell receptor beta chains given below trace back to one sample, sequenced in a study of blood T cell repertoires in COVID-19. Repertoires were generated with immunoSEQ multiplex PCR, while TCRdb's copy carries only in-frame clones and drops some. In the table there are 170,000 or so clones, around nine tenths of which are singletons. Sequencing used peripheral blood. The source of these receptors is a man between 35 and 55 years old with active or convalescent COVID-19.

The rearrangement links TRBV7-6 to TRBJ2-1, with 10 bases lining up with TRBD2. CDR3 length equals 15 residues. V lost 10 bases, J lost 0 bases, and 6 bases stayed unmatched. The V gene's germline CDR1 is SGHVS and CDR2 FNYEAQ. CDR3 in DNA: TGTGCCACCTTTAGCGGGGGGCACTCCTACAATGAGCAGTTCTTC. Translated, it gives CATFSGGHSYNEQFF.

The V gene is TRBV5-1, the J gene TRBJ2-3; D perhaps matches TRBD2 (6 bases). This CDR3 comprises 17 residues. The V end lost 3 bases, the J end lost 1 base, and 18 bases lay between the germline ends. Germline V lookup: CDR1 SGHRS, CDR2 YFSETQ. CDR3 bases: TGCGCCAGCAGCTCCAACGGGGGAATAGGTGGCACAGATACGCAGTATTTT. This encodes CASSSNGGIGGTDTQYF. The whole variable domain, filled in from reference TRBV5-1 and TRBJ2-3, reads KAGVTQTPRYLIKTRGQQVTLSCSPISGHRSVSWYQQTPGQGLQFLFEYFSETQRNKGNFPGRFSGRQFSNSRSEMNVSTLELGDSALYLCASSSNGGIGGTDTQYFGPGTRLTVL.

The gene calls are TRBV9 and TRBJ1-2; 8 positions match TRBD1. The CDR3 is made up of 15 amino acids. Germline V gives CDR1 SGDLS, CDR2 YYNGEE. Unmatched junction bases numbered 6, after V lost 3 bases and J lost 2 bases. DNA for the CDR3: TGTGCCAGCAGCGAGGGGCAGGGGGCGAACTATGGCTACACCTTC. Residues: CASSEGQGANYGYTF.

CDR3 loop: CASSLLGGSEQYF. The CDR3 DNA follows: TGTGCCAGCAGTCTCCTGGGTGGGAGCGAGCAGTACTTC. V gene TRBV28 combines with J gene TRBJ2-7; D possibly corresponds to TRBD2 (5 bases). The CDR3 is 13 amino acids. Trimming took off 5 bases at V and 6 bases at J, with 14 bases between the two ends. The germline gives CDR1 MDHEN, CDR2 SYDVKM.

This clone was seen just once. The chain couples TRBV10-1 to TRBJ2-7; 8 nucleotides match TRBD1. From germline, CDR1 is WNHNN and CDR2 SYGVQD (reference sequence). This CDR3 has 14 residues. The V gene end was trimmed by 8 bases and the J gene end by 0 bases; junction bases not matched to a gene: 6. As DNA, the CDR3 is TGCGCCAGCTTAGGACAGGGAAGCTCCTACGAGCAGTACTTC. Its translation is CASLGQGSSYEQYF.

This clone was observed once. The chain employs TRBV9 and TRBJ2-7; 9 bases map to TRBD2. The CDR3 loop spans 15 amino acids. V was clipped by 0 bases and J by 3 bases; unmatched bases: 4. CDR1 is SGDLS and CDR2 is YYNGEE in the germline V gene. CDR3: CASSVGSGGYYEQYF. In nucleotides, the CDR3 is TGTGCCAGCAGCGTAGGGAGCGGGGGGTACTACGAGCAGTACTTC.

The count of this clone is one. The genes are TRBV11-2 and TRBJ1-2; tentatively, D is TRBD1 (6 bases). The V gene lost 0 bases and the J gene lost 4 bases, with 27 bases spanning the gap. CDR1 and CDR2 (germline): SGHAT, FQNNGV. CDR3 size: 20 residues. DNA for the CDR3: TGTGCCAGCAGCTTAGAGTGGGGGGGGCGGAACCCCCACCGGAGCTATGGCTACACCTTC. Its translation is CASSLEWGGRNPHRSYGYTF.

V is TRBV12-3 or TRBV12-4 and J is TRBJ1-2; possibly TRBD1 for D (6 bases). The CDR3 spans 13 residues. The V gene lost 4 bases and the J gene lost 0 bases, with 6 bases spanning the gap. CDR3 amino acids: CASSSGANYGYTF. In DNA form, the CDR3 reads TGTGCCAGCAGTTCAGGGGCTAACTATGGCTACACCTTC.

The CDR3 loop reads CASSLRQGGTNEKLFF. CDR3 bases: TGCGCCAGCAGCTTACGACAGGGGGGAACTAATGAAAAACTGTTTTTT. The gene calls are TRBV5-1 and TRBJ1-4, with 9 positions matching TRBD1. V gave up 2 bases and J gave up 1 base; unmatched junction bases: 3. This CDR3 is built from 16 residues. CDR1 is SGHRS and CDR2 is YFSETQ in the germline V gene.

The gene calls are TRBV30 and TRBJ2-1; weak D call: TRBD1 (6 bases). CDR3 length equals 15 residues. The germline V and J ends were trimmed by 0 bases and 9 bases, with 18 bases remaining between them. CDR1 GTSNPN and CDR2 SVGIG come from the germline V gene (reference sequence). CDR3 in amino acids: CAWSVQTGQRSEQFF. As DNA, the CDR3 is TGTGCCTGGAGTGTACAAACAGGGCAGAGGTCTGAGCAGTTCTTC.